These 29 T cell receptor beta chains originate from one sample sequenced in a study of cytomegalovirus exposure and HLA in healthy donors. The PCR was carried out with 60 Vbeta primers and 13 Jbeta primers. The assay was immunoSEQ multiplex PCR, and TCRdb's table has in-frame clones only and misses some. The table has approximately 180,000 clones, around 83% seen once. The material sequenced was PBMCs. The source is a woman under 30 in good health and CMV-seronegative.

This rearrangement joins TRBV11-2 to TRBJ2-5; TRBD1 might be the D (5 bases). The J call may not be correct, given that the DNA end is closer to TRBJ2-7. The V gene's germline CDR1 is SGHAT and CDR2 FQNNGV. The CDR3 has 12 amino acids. The CDR3 protein is CASSSQGYEQYF. CDR3 nucleotides: TGTGCCAGCAGTTCCCAGGGCTACGAGCAGTACTTC.

This rearrangement joins TRBV5-1 to TRBJ1-1, with D possibly matching TRBD1 (5 bases). The V end was cut by 4 bases, the J end by 1 base, with 20 bases between. Germline CDR1 reads SGHRS; CDR2 reads YFSETQ. This CDR3 has 17 amino acids. CDR3 sequence (DNA): TGCGCCAGCAGCCCGACGGACAACTGGATAGGGAACACTGAAGCTTTCTTT. This gives the protein CASSPTDNWIGNTEAFF.

This clone has a handful of counts. The V gene is TRBV5-4, the J gene TRBJ2-6; D gene uncertain. The germline V gene has CDR1 SGHNT and CDR2 YYREEE (reference sequence). Trimming removed 5 bases from V and 0 bases from J, with 12 bases in between. This CDR3 comprises 16 residues. Here the CDR3 DNA reads TGTGCCAGCAGTCTTGGTAGTGGCTCTGGGGCCAACGTCCTGACTTTC. Translation gives CASSLGSGSGANVLTF.

This clone was counted between two and nine times. The genes are TRBV5-8 and TRBJ1-4, with 7 bases lining up with TRBD1. The V gene's germline CDR1 is SGHTS and CDR2 YDEGEE. The V gene end was trimmed by 0 bases and the J gene end by 4 bases; junction bases not matched to a gene: 6. There are 16 residues in the CDR3. The CDR3 sequence: CASSLASGQHNEKLFF. CDR3 DNA: TGTGCCAGCAGCTTGGCCTCGGGACAGCATAATGAAAAACTGTTTTTT.

This sequence joins TRBV7-6 and TRBJ2-7; possible D gene TRBD2, 5 bases. This CDR3 comprises 15 residues. In germline, CDR1 is SGHVS, CDR2 FNYEAQ. V was shortened by 2 bases and J by 6 bases, with 17 bases between the two germline ends. CDR3 region: CASSLMAGVGSEQYF. Written as DNA, the CDR3 is TGTGCCAGCAGCTTAATGGCAGGAGTGGGGAGCGAGCAGTACTTC.

This chain links TRBV7-9 with TRBJ2-7; D is possibly TRBD2 (5 bases). This CDR3 spans 14 amino acids. Germline V CDR1 and CDR2: SEHNR, FQNEAQ (reference sequence). V lost 5 bases to trimming and J lost 2 bases, with 13 bases between them. The CDR3 DNA sequence: TGTGCCAGCAGCCCGGACCCTAGCCCCTACGAGCAGTACTTC. Its translation is CASSPDPSPYEQYF. The variable domain in full, completed from reference TRBV7-9 and TRBJ2-7, reads DTGVSQNPRHKITKRGQNVTFRCDPISEHNRLYWYRQTLGQGPEFLTYFQNEAQLEKSRLLSDRFSAERPKGSFSTLEIQRTEQGDSAMYLCASSPDPSPYEQYFGPGTRLTVT.

The chain carries TRBV5-1 and TRBJ2-3, with 11 nucleotides matching TRBD2. V gave up 0 bases and J gave up 6 bases; unmatched junction bases: 6. The CDR3 covers 16 residues. Germline assignment: CDR1 SGHRS and CDR2 YFSETQ. In DNA form, the CDR3 reads TGCGCCAGCAGCTTGGTGCTAGCGGGAGGCCCCGATACGCAGTATTTT. This gives the protein CASSLVLAGGPDTQYF.

The chain is built from TRBV5-4 and TRBJ2-2; weak D call: TRBD2 (6 bases). V was trimmed by 0 bases and J by 4 bases, leaving 13 bases between them. This CDR3 comprises 16 residues. From germline, CDR1 is SGHNT and CDR2 YYREEE (reference sequence). This CDR3 is CASSLDTGLITGELFF. CDR3 nucleotides: TGTGCCAGCAGCTTGGATACGGGACTGATCACCGGGGAGCTGTTTTTT.

The rearrangement links TRBV18 to TRBJ2-7; TRBD1 agrees at 7 bases. CDR1 KGHSH and CDR2 LQKENI come from the germline V gene. V was pared by 6 bases and J by 3 bases, with 17 bases of the junction left unmatched. This CDR3 is built from 17 residues. This CDR3 is CASSRSWTGQSDYEQYF. CDR3 sequence (DNA): TGTGCCAGCTCCCGGTCCTGGACGGGACAGAGTGACTACGAGCAGTACTTC.

Concerning this clone itself: Other nucleotide sequences from this sample produce the same CDR3. The rearrangement links TRBV25-1 to TRBJ2-6, with 10 bases aligning to TRBD2. The CDR3 runs to 18 residues. The germline CDR1 and CDR2 sequences are MGHDK and SYGVNS. The junction had 7 bases not matched to a gene; V was cut back by 3 bases and J by 2 bases. The CDR3 loop reads CASSDWGAGGPGANVLTF. DNA of the CDR3: TGTGCCAGCAGTGATTGGGGAGCGGGAGGGCCTGGGGCCAACGTCCTGACTTTC.

The rearrangement links TRBV5-6 to TRBJ2-1, with 11 nucleotides matching TRBD2. The V gene's germline CDR1 is SGHDT and CDR2 YYEEEE. Trimming took 4 bases from V and 4 from J; bases not matched to a gene: 7. This CDR3 comprises 16 residues. CDR3 region: CASSLETSGIYNEQFF. CDR3 nucleotides: TGTGCCAGCAGCCTGGAGACTAGCGGGATTTACAATGAGCAGTTCTTC. Supplemented by reference TRBV5-6 and TRBJ2-1, the full variable domain reads DAGVTQSPTHLIKTRGQQVTLRCSPKSGHDTVSWYQQALGQGPQFIFQYYEEEERQRGNFPDRFSGHQFPNYSSELNVNALLLGDSALYLCASSLETSGIYNEQFFGPGTRLTVL.

This chain uses TRBV11-2 with TRBJ2-7; 9 nucleotides line up with TRBD2. The V gene end was trimmed by 1 base and the J gene end by 3 bases; junction bases not matched to a gene: 10. The CDR3 extends over 17 amino acids. Germline CDR1 and CDR2: SGHAT and FQNNGV. In nucleotides, the CDR3 is TGTGCCAGCAGCTTAGGGCTAGCGGGAAAGGCGATCTACGAGCAGTACTTC. Amino acids: CASSLGLAGKAIYEQYF.

The rearrangement joins TRBV6-6 to TRBJ2-7; D is possibly TRBD2 (6 bases). The germline gives CDR1 MNHNY, CDR2 SVGAGI (reference sequence). Deletions cut 0 bases from V and 3 bases from J, with 9 bases between. This CDR3 has 14 amino acids. The CDR3 loop reads CASSYSEGDYEQYF. In DNA form, the CDR3 reads TGTGCCAGCAGTTACTCGGAGGGTGACTACGAGCAGTACTTC.

V usage is TRBV19 and J usage is TRBJ1-5, with 7 bases identical to TRBD1. The germline gives CDR1 LNHDA, CDR2 SQIVND (reference sequence). V shed 9 bases, J shed 4 bases, and the junction held 9 bases outside the gene matches. The CDR3 has 14 amino acids. As DNA, the CDR3 is TGTGCCAGCAGCAGGGGGATAGGAAATCAGCCCCAGCATTTT. This sequence encodes CASSRGIGNQPQHF.

The rearrangement joins TRBV19 to TRBJ2-3, with D possibly matching TRBD1 (6 bases). Germline V CDR1 and CDR2: LNHDA, SQIVND (reference sequence). CDR3 length: 14 amino acids. The V gene lost 6 bases and the J gene lost 2 bases, with 12 bases spanning the gap. The CDR3 protein is CASRLQGNTDTQYF. CDR3 sequence (DNA): TGTGCCAGTAGATTACAGGGCAACACAGATACGCAGTATTTT.

The chain uses TRBV4-3 and TRBJ2-1, with no clear D. Deletions cut 0 bases from V and 4 bases from J, with 13 bases between. CDR1 is LGHNA and CDR2 is YSLEER in the germline V gene. This CDR3 is built from 16 residues. CDR3 protein: CASSQDWRWRYNEQFF. The CDR3 nucleotides are TGCGCCAGCAGCCAAGATTGGCGGTGGCGGTACAATGAGCAGTTCTTC.

The V call is TRBV5-6, the J call TRBJ1-1; 8 bases map to TRBD1. V dropped 2 bases and J dropped 4; count of bases not matched to a gene: 4. The CDR3 has 14 amino acids. Germline-derived CDR1 and CDR2 are SGHDT and YYEEEE. The CDR3 reads CASSFRGRVTEAFF. The CDR3 DNA is TGTGCCAGCAGCTTCAGGGGGCGGGTCACTGAAGCTTTCTTT.

This clone occurred a few times. The chain links TRBV9 to TRBJ1-1; tentative D call: TRBD1 (6 bases). V was cut by 0 bases and J by 0 bases, with 12 bases left in between. Germline CDR1 reads SGDLS; CDR2 reads YYNGEE. The CDR3 length is 16 residues. CDR3 sequence reads: CASSVESDRLNTEAFF. The DNA for the CDR3 is TGTGCCAGCAGCGTAGAGAGCGACAGGTTGAACACTGAAGCTTTCTTT.

The CDR3 bases are TGTGCCAGCAGTTTTACAGGAATATCGGAGTTCTTC. Its translation is CASSFTGISEFF. The rearrangement joins TRBV28 to TRBJ2-1; D is possibly TRBD1 (5 bases). Germline V gene data show CDR1 as MDHEN and CDR2 as SYDVKM. The CDR3 is 12 amino acids. The V end lost 3 bases, the J end lost 14 bases, and 14 bases lay between the germline ends.

The chain links TRBV7-2 to TRBJ1-1; maybe TRBD1 (5 bases). V was cut by 4 bases and J by 4 bases, with 13 bases left in between. The germline gives CDR1 SGHTA, CDR2 FQGNSA. CDR3 length equals 14 residues. The CDR3 DNA sequence: TGTGCCAGCAGCTACCTTGGGGGAGGCACTGAAGCTTTCTTT. Encoded protein: CASSYLGGGTEAFF.

This clone was counted between two and nine times. The V gene is TRBV6-5, the J gene TRBJ2-7; TRBD1 might be the D (5 bases). V was clipped by 5 bases and J by 3 bases, with 11 bases between them. Germline V gene lookup returns CDR1 MNHEY and CDR2 SVGAGI. The CDR3 length is 13 residues. Here the CDR3 DNA reads TGTGCCAGCAGTGAATTCGACAGCTACGAGCAGTACTTC. Translation gives CASSEFDSYEQYF.

The V call is TRBV28, the J call TRBJ1-5, with 7 bases lining up with TRBD1. CDR3 length equals 14 residues. After removal of 5 bases from V and 4 bases from J, the junction contained 5 bases not matched to a gene. The germline CDR1 and CDR2 sequences are MDHEN and SYDVKM. This CDR3 is CASSLRQGNQPQHF. The CDR3 DNA follows: TGTGCCAGCAGTCTTAGACAGGGTAATCAGCCCCAGCATTTT. Variable domain in full (rest from reference TRBV28 and TRBJ1-5): DVKVTQSSRYLVKRTGEKVFLECVQDMDHENMFWYRQDPGLGLRLIYFSYDVKMKEKGDIPEGYSVSREKKERFSLILESASTNQTSMYLCASSLRQGNQPQHFGDGTRLSIL.

The sample holds one count of this clone. This sequence joins TRBV29-1 and TRBJ2-5; 8 bases map to TRBD1. From germline, CDR1 is SQVTM and CDR2 ANQGSEA. This CDR3 has 15 residues. V lost 4 bases and J lost 3; bases outside the gene matches: 10. The CDR3 protein is CSVVLNRGFEETQYF. The CDR3 DNA reads TGCAGCGTTGTATTGAACAGGGGGTTTGAAGAGACCCAGTACTTC.

The chain couples TRBV9 to TRBJ2-5, with a possible D match to TRBD2 (6 bases). The CDR3 sequence is 14 residues long. Per the germline V gene, CDR1 is SGDLS and CDR2 is YYNGEE. The V end lost 4 bases, the J end lost 5 bases, and 15 bases lay between the germline ends. The CDR3 sequence: CASSRGSIAETQYF. The CDR3 DNA is TGTGCCAGCAGCCGGGGGAGTATTGCCGAGACCCAGTACTTC.

The V and J genes are TRBV6-1 and TRBJ2-4; D is perhaps TRBD1 (5 bases). CDR3 length: 15 residues. Deletions cut 7 bases from V and 0 bases from J, with 13 bases between. CDR1 and CDR2 (germline): MNHNS, SASEGT. Written as DNA, the CDR3 is TGTGCCAGCATCACTCAGGGAAGAGCCAAAAACATTCAGTACTTC. Protein: CASITQGRAKNIQYF.

J is TRBJ2-1 and V is TRBV6-5, with 9 positions matching TRBD2. From germline, CDR1 is MNHEY and CDR2 SVGAGI. There are 15 residues in the CDR3. Trimming removed 2 bases from V and 7 bases from J; junction bases left unmatched: 6. In nucleotides, the CDR3 is TGTGCCAGCAGTTACGGCGGGAGGGCCGTGAATGAGCAGTTCTTC. Amino acids: CASSYGGRAVNEQFF.

The chain has TRBV29-1 and TRBJ2-5; D gene unclear. Germline CDR1 is SQVTM and CDR2 is ANQGSEA. Trimming stripped 3 bases from V and 7 bases from J, with 12 bases between. The CDR3 has 12 residues. Written as DNA, the CDR3 is TGCAGCGTTGAGTCAGGCCCCGGGACCCAGTACTTC. This gives the protein CSVESGPGTQYF.

The chain combines TRBV6-5 with TRBJ2-3; 12 nucleotides agree with TRBD2. The CDR3 totals 14 residues. Germline loops: CDR1 MNHEY, CDR2 SVGAGI. V was pared by 6 bases and J by 5 bases, with 3 bases of the junction left unmatched. The CDR3 loop is CASRLAGGGDTQYF. The CDR3 nucleotides read TGTGCCAGCAGACTAGCGGGAGGAGGAGATACGCAGTATTTT.

The V call is TRBV7-2, the J call TRBJ2-2; a weak D match, TRBD2 (5 bases). With 2 bases removed from V and 4 bases from J, the gap between germline ends came to 8 bases. The CDR3 sequence is 14 residues long. Germline CDR1 reads SGHTA; CDR2 reads FQGNSA. In DNA form, the CDR3 reads TGTGCCAGCAGCTTAAGCGGAGGCACCGGGGAGCTGTTTTTT. This sequence encodes CASSLSGGTGELFF.